The 7 T cell receptor beta chains below were found in one sample sequenced in a study of CD8+ T cells in alopecia areata. This sample's treatment: oral pan-JAK inhibitor, 5-10 mg twice daily. Following extraction, RNA underwent reverse transcription to cDNA, which served as the sequencing template. Clones were read by immunoSEQ multiplex PCR, and TCRdb kept only the in-frame ones, dropping some. The sample includes 250,000 to 350,000 clones, 60% of them seen just once. Source: CD4+ T cells sorted from blood, taken around week 54, from a patient treated with tofacitinib. These receptors were collected from a human donor with alopecia areata.

In its sample, this clone was seen once. This chain connects TRBV29-1 to TRBJ2-1, with 7 bases fitting TRBD2. The ends lost 8 bases at V and 5 bases at J; junction bases unmatched: 15. The CDR3 runs 15 residues. Germline V gene sequence: CDR1 SQVTM, CDR2 ANQGSEA. As DNA, the CDR3 is TGCAGCATTAGCGGTCCCGGGGGGATAAACAATGAGCAGTTCTTC. Protein sequence: CSISGPGGINNEQFF.

The chain carries TRBV29-1 and TRBJ2-7, with 12 bases that match TRBD1. The CDR3 has 13 residues. Trimming took 7 bases from V and 2 from J; bases not matched to a gene: 3. The germline V gene encodes CDR1 SQVTM and CDR2 ANQGSEA. The CDR3 sequence: CSGGQGATYEQYF. The CDR3 DNA follows: TGCAGCGGGGGACAGGGGGCCACCTACGAGCAGTACTTC.

This clone has a single count. J is TRBJ1-2 and V is TRBV30; perhaps TRBD1 as D (6 bases). Germline-derived CDR1 and CDR2 are GTSNPN and SVGIG (reference sequence). V shed 0 bases and J shed 7 bases, with 9 bases lying between them. This CDR3 is built from 12 residues. CDR3 sequence: CAWSVGGGGYTF. The CDR3 nucleotides read TGTGCCTGGAGTGTAGGAGGGGGTGGCTACACCTTC.

This clone was seen only once. This chain uses TRBV29-1 with TRBJ1-2; D is undetermined. This CDR3 has 13 amino acids. CDR1 and CDR2 from the germline V gene are SQVTM and ANQGSEA. Trimming shortened V by 4 bases and J by 8 bases, and 17 bases separated the two germline ends. CDR3 nucleotides: TGCAGCGTTGCCCCCGTTGTGGACGGCGGCTACACCTTC. It codes for CSVAPVVDGGYTF.

V is TRBV29-1 and J is TRBJ2-5; tentative D call: TRBD1 (7 bases). Germline CDR1 and CDR2: SQVTM and ANQGSEA. This CDR3 is built from 14 residues. This CDR3 is CSAAQGGYQETQYF. In DNA form, the CDR3 reads TGCAGTGCGGCTCAGGGGGGATACCAAGAGACCCAGTACTTC. Filled out from reference TRBV29-1 and TRBJ2-5, the complete variable domain reads SAVISQKPSRDICQRGTSLTIQCQVDSQVTMMFWYRQQPGQSLTLIATANQGSEATYESGFVIDKFPISRPNLTFSTLTVSNMSPEDSSIYLCSAAQGGYQETQYFGPGTRLLVL.

V is TRBV29-1 and J is TRBJ1-4; no firm D call. The ends were cut back, 7 bases at V and 8 bases at J, with 17 bases in the middle. CDR3 length equals 13 residues. CDR1 and CDR2 from the germline V gene are SQVTM and ANQGSEA. The CDR3 DNA is TGCAGCGCCGTGTCGCAGGTTGGGGAAAAACTGTTTTTT. Encoded protein: CSAVSQVGEKLFF.

The chain recombines TRBV30 with TRBJ1-2; no reliable D call. Trimming stripped 1 base from V and 5 bases from J, with 14 bases between. Germline CDR1 and CDR2: GTSNPN and SVGIG (reference sequence). This CDR3 comprises 14 residues. The CDR3 bases are TGTGCCTGGAGTGGGCAGTCCCCCGCATATGGCTACACCTTC. Amino acid sequence: CAWSGQSPAYGYTF.